This T cell receptor beta chain was captured in a study of OX40 agonist ivuxolimab in advanced cancers. Background on the study: Ivuxolimab is a fully human IgG2 antibody that activates OX40 (CD134). Age averaged roughly 60 years (range about 23 to 80), and roughly 80% were male.

Patients with autoimmune history or systemic immunosuppression were excluded. About this clone: Its antigen remains unidentified.

The CDR3 is 14 amino acids. Germline V gene lookup returns CDR1 SNHLY and CDR2 FYNNEI. J gave up 8 bases and V 6 bases, and 9 bases lay outside the gene matches. General study findings and limits: Compared with CD4+, CD8+ T cells on average had more expanded clones.

TCRdb's copy holds only in-frame clones and misses some; the assay was immunoSEQ multiplex PCR. Among around 64,000 clones listed, approximately 90% were seen once. This receptor was identified in an adult with an advanced solid tumor such as melanoma, head and neck, liver or kidney cancer. The material was CD4+ or CD8+ T cells sorted from blood, obtained in a trial of the OX40 agonist ivuxolimab. The chain couples TRBV2 to TRBJ2-1; 8 bases line up with TRBD2. The CDR3 sequence is CASSPGTSRDEQFF. DNA of the CDR3: TGTGCCAGCAGCCCGGGGACTAGTCGCGATGAGCAGTTCTTC. Drawing the rest from reference TRBV2 and TRBJ2-1, the complete variable domain is EPEVTQTPSHQVTQMGQEVILRCVPISNHLYFYWYRQILGQKVEFLVSFYNNEISEKSEIFDDQFSVERPDGSNFTLKIRSTKLEDSAMYFCASSPGTSRDEQFFGPGTRLTVL.